The 26 T cell receptor beta chains below come from one sample, sequenced in a study of T-cell reconstitution after alpha-beta-depleted transplantation in children. TCRbeta library construction was performed incorporating unique molecular identifiers. One entry per CDR3 protein, called by TCRdb with MiXCR from the PCR reads. The sample includes roughly 300,000 distinct CDR3 sequences, almost 10% of them seen just once. The sample here was PBMCs from the stem cell graft donor, taken from the stem cell graft. Every receptor here comes from a human donor who donated a stem cell graft to a child with SCID.

The sample holds a few counts of this clonotype. V and J are TRBV3-1 and TRBJ2-3; D is possibly TRBD2 (6 bases). Trimming removed 4 bases from V and 1 base from J, with 12 bases in between. The germline V gene has CDR1 LGHDT and CDR2 YNNKEL (reference sequence). The CDR3 has 15 amino acids. CDR3 nucleotide sequence: TGTGCCAGCAGCCCCGACGCGGGGCGCACAGATACGCAGTATTTT. It yields the protein CASSPDAGRTDTQYF.

The chain joins TRBV2 to TRBJ2-7; weak D call: TRBD1 (5 bases). The CDR3 spans 12 residues. CDR1 SNHLY and CDR2 FYNNEI come from the germline V gene. Trimming removed 8 bases from V and 2 bases from J, with 10 bases in between. The CDR3 coding sequence is TGTGCCAGCCAGGGCGGCACCTACGAGCAGTACTTC. This encodes CASQGGTYEQYF.

This clonotype was counted a few times. CDR3: CSVQGGVDEQYF. CDR3 DNA sequence: TGCAGTGTTCAGGGGGGAGTCGACGAGCAGTACTTC. The chain carries TRBV20-1 and TRBJ2-7; D perhaps matches TRBD1 (7 bases). The CDR3 is 12 residues long. The ends were cut back, 7 bases at V and 5 bases at J, with 15 bases in the middle. CDR1 and CDR2 (germline): DFQATT, SNEGSKA (reference sequence).

The chain recombines TRBV9 with TRBJ2-3; TRBD1 agrees at 10 bases. The CDR3 is 17 amino acids. Germline CDR1 reads SGDLS; CDR2 reads YYNGEE. Trimming took 4 bases from V and 2 from J; bases not matched to a gene: 10. Written as DNA, the CDR3 is TGTGCCAGCAGCTGGACAGGGGGGGATTGGGCCACAGATACGCAGTATTTT. Amino acids: CASSWTGGDWATDTQYF.

The J gene is TRBJ2-2, the V gene TRBV5-1, with 9 positions matching TRBD1. J gave up 4 bases and V 4 bases, and 8 bases lay outside the gene matches. CDR3 length: 16 amino acids. Germline V gene data show CDR1 as SGHRS and CDR2 as YFSETQ. The CDR3 region is CASSGGTGSTTGELFF. In DNA, the CDR3 is TGCGCCAGCAGCGGAGGGACAGGGTCGACCACCGGGGAGCTGTTTTTT.

This clonotype was seen more than once but under ten times. This sequence joins TRBV6-5 and TRBJ1-2; D is unresolved. The CDR3 extends over 15 amino acids. Germline CDR1 reads MNHEY; CDR2 reads SVGAGI. Trimming left V 0 bases short and J 2 bases short, with 10 bases between. The CDR3 is CASSYSTQANYGYTF. The CDR3 nucleotides read TGTGCCAGCAGTTACTCCACTCAGGCGAACTATGGCTACACCTTC.

Concerning this clonotype: Germline and junction disagree at one end, which may indicate a read error. The genes are TRBV7-9 and TRBJ2-5; D possibly corresponds to TRBD1 (6 bases). The CDR3 covers 12 residues. CDR1 and CDR2 from the germline V gene are SEHNR and FQNEAQ (reference sequence). CDR3: CASSGRQAVVLF. DNA of the CDR3: TGTGCCAGCAGCGGAAGACAGGCTGTAGTCCTCTTC.

This clonotype was observed many times. V gene TRBV20-1 combines with J gene TRBJ2-1, with 7 positions matching TRBD1. Trimming removed 0 bases from V and 7 bases from J; junction bases left unmatched: 12. The CDR3 sequence is 16 residues long. Germline values: CDR1 DFQATT, CDR2 SNEGSKA (reference sequence). The CDR3 protein is CSARDPRQGASNEQFF. Written as DNA, the CDR3 is TGCAGTGCTAGAGATCCGAGACAGGGTGCAAGTAATGAGCAGTTCTTC.

This chain links TRBV19 with TRBJ2-5; 10 bases agree with TRBD2. Germline V gene sequence: CDR1 LNHDA, CDR2 SQIVND (reference sequence). The CDR3 totals 13 residues. V trimming: 8 bases; J trimming: 5 bases; junction bases outside the gene matches: 5. DNA of the CDR3: TGTGCCAGTTCTAGCGGGGGTTCGGAGACCCAGTACTTC. Translated, it gives CASSSGGSETQYF.

The chain has TRBV5-5 and TRBJ1-3; 12 bases fit TRBD1. The trim removed 5 bases at V and 0 bases at J, leaving 9 bases unmatched. The CDR3 consists of 18 residues. Germline V gene data show CDR1 as SGHKS and CDR2 as YYEKEE (reference sequence). This chain's CDR3 is CASRPGQGAGSSGNTIYF. CDR3 nucleotides: TGTGCCAGCAGACCGGGACAGGGGGCTGGAAGCTCTGGAAACACCATATATTTT.

There are a few counts of this clonotype. The rearrangement joins TRBV27 to TRBJ2-7, with TRBD1 matching 9 bases. The CDR3 has 16 amino acids. V gave up 4 bases and J gave up 3 bases; unmatched junction bases: 10. Germline CDR1 MNHEY, CDR2 SMNVEV (reference sequence). CDR3 DNA: TGTGCCAGCAGTTCCCTCCCGGACAGGGGAAACTACGAGCAGTACTTC. This gives the protein CASSSLPDRGNYEQYF.

This clonotype was counted only a few times. The chain recombines TRBV20-1 with TRBJ2-7; D ambiguous. This CDR3 spans 13 amino acids. With 3 bases removed from V and 2 bases from J, the gap between germline ends came to 11 bases. Germline CDR1 DFQATT, CDR2 SNEGSKA (reference sequence). The CDR3 nucleotides read TGCAGTGCTAGGCAGGCCGCTACCTACGAGCAGTACTTC. Its translation is CSARQAATYEQYF.

This clonotype was detected only a few times. V usage is TRBV11-2 and J usage is TRBJ2-5; TRBD2 aligns across 7 bases. The CDR3 extends over 21 amino acids. Germline trimming cut 1 base from V and 1 base from J; bases unmatched to any gene: 21. Germline CDR1 SGHAT, CDR2 FQNNGV. This CDR3 reads CASSLVPPGRELWSLQETQYF. The CDR3, as DNA: TGTGCCAGCAGCTTAGTTCCTCCGGGGAGGGAGCTTTGGAGCCTCCAAGAGACCCAGTACTTC.

This rearrangement joins TRBV12-3 or TRBV12-4 to TRBJ2-3; D ambiguous. CDR3 length: 15 amino acids. Trimming took 6 bases from V and 6 from J, leaving 19 bases between them. In nucleotides, the CDR3 is TGTGCCAGCAGCTACCGGGCCGGATGGCCGGATACGCAGTATTTT. This codes for CASSYRAGWPDTQYF.

This clonotype came up a few times. This rearrangement joins TRBV6-1 to TRBJ1-2; D call uncertain. V lost 3 bases to trimming and J lost 5 bases, with 7 bases between them. The CDR3 length is 12 residues. From germline, CDR1 is MNHNS and CDR2 SASEGT. The chain's CDR3 is CASSDAKYGYTF. In DNA, the CDR3 is TGTGCCAGCAGTGATGCGAAATATGGCTACACCTTC.

This clonotype was detected a few times. The rearrangement uses TRBV7-8 and TRBJ2-1, with D hard to call. Germline values: CDR1 SGHVS, CDR2 FQNEAQ. The CDR3 contains 16 residues. Deletions cut 5 bases from V and 1 base from J, with 15 bases between. CDR3 in amino acids: CASSAIGFSSYNEQFF. The CDR3 nucleotides read TGTGCCAGCAGCGCAATAGGGTTTTCGTCCTACAATGAGCAGTTCTTC. The full variable domain, its missing parts supplied by reference TRBV7-8 and TRBJ2-1, is GAGVSQSPRYKVAKRGQDVALRCDPISGHVSLFWYQQALGQGPEFLTYFQNEAQLDKSGLPSDRFFAERPEGSVSTLKIQRTQQEDSAVYLCASSAIGFSSYNEQFFGPGTRLTVL.

This clonotype was seen repeatedly, ten times or more. The V and J genes are TRBV20-1 and TRBJ2-2; 7 positions match TRBD2. Germline V gene sequence: CDR1 DFQATT, CDR2 SNEGSKA (reference sequence). This CDR3 region has 15 residues. V trimming: 5 bases; J trimming: 1 base; junction bases outside the gene matches: 7. The CDR3 is CSASPSGVNTGELFF. CDR3 nucleotide sequence: TGCAGTGCTTCCCCCAGCGGGGTGAACACCGGGGAGCTGTTTTTT.

A few counts support this clonotype. The V gene is TRBV21-1, the J gene TRBJ2-7; the table names TRBD2, a call not compared with the DNA. TRBV21-1 is a pseudogene locus. The CDR3 covers 17 residues. CDR3 protein: CASSSEGVVVRTYEQYF. DNA for the CDR3: TGTGCCAGCAGCAGCGAAGGGGTAGTAGTCCGAACCTACGAGCAGTACTTC.

This clonotype was counted at least ten times. The chain has TRBV20-1 and TRBJ2-2; 9 nucleotides match TRBD2. Germline assignment: CDR1 DFQATT and CDR2 SNEGSKA (reference sequence). V shed 2 bases, J shed 2 bases, and the junction held 0 bases outside the gene matches. The CDR3 loop spans 14 amino acids. Here the CDR3 reads CSARLAGNTGELFF. Here the CDR3 DNA reads TGCAGTGCTAGACTAGCGGGAAACACCGGGGAGCTGTTTTTT.

The rearrangement uses TRBV11-2 and TRBJ2-3; 12 bases match TRBD2. CDR1 is SGHAT, CDR2 FQNNGV, per germline. CDR3 length: 19 residues. J was trimmed by 2 bases and V by 5 bases; bases with no gene match: 14. CDR3 nucleotide sequence: TGTGCCAGCAGCGGACCTGGACTAGCGGGGCCCCCCCCCACAGATACGCAGTATTTT. The encoded protein is CASSGPGLAGPPPTDTQYF.

The chain couples TRBV5-1 to TRBJ1-2; 9 bases are a match to TRBD1. Trimming cost V 4 bases and J 8 bases; bases outside gene matches: 9. Germline V gene sequence: CDR1 SGHRS, CDR2 YFSETQ. The CDR3 has 14 amino acids. The CDR3 DNA is TGCGCCAGCAGCCCGGAAGGACAGGGGAGAGGCTACACCTTC. It specifies CASSPEGQGRGYTF.

This clonotype was recorded at least ten times. This chain joins TRBV21-1 and TRBJ1-3. TRBV21-1 is a pseudogene. CDR3 length equals 17 residues. The CDR3 is CASSKCRWGPSGNTIYF. In nucleotides, the CDR3 is TGTGCCAGCAGCAAATGTAGATGGGGCCCCTCTGGAAACACCATATATTTT.

In its sample, this clonotype was seen a few times. The V and J genes are TRBV12-3 or TRBV12-4 and TRBJ2-7; D is tentatively TRBD1 or TRBD2 (5 bases each). This CDR3 spans 12 amino acids. V lost 5 bases and J lost 6, with 11 bases in between. CDR3 region: CASSGTSREQYF. The CDR3 region has the DNA TGTGCCAGCAGTGGGACCTCCCGCGAGCAGTACTTC.

V gene TRBV5-5 combines with J gene TRBJ2-7, with 9 bases identical to TRBD1. This CDR3 comprises 18 residues. Germline V gene sequence: CDR1 SGHKS, CDR2 YYEKEE (reference sequence). With V trimmed by 0 bases and J by 3 bases, 13 bases remained unmatched. The DNA of the CDR3 is TGTGCCAGCAGCTTGGCCCCCGGGACAGGGATCCTGTACTACGAGCAGTACTTC. Protein sequence: CASSLAPGTGILYYEQYF.

The chain is built from TRBV18 and TRBJ2-1; the match to TRBD1 covers 7 bases. This CDR3 region has 15 residues. V gave up 5 bases and J gave up 7 bases; unmatched junction bases: 11. From germline, CDR1 is KGHSH and CDR2 LQKENI. CDR3 sequence reads: CASSSDRTHTNEQFF. The CDR3 coding sequence is TGTGCCAGCTCATCGGACAGGACCCACACAAATGAGCAGTTCTTC.

The chain couples TRBV12-3 or TRBV12-4 to TRBJ2-1, with D unclear. V was shortened by 2 bases and J by 10 bases, with 12 bases between the two germline ends. This CDR3 comprises 13 residues. In DNA, the CDR3 is TGTGCCAGCAGTTTAAGCCGCCTTTTCGAGCAGTTCTTC. Its protein product is CASSLSRLFEQFF.